This T cell receptor beta chain was documented in a study of chemoradiotherapy in HPV16-positive cancers. Over chemoradiotherapy, repertoires were sampled more than once. Germline CDR1 and CDR2: MDHEN and SYDVKM. Trimming stripped 6 bases from V and 4 bases from J, with 21 bases between. This CDR3 has 16 amino acids. This table comes from immunoSEQ multiplex PCR, and its TCRdb copy is limited to in-frame clones, with some not included. The sample consists of approximately 13,000 clones, 69% of them appearing once. Findings and limits, study-wide: In HPV16-positive patients, HPV-responsive T-cell expansion tracked better recurrence-free survival.

Details on this clone: Its specificity is unknown.

V usage is TRBV28 and J usage is TRBJ1-2; no reliable D call. The TCR was taken from a human donor with HPV-associated anogenital cancer. This sample was taken from a patient who underwent chemoradiotherapy. The CDR3 DNA is TGTGCCAGCAGCTCCCACACCCTGGAGATTTCCTATGGCTACACCTTC. The encoded protein is CASSSHTLEISYGYTF.